This T cell receptor (beta chain) was profiled in a study of T-cell memory formation after mild COVID-19. TCRdb processed the 5' RACE reads anew with MiXCR; each CDR3 protein has one entry. This sample has around 440,000 distinct CDR3 sequences, with roughly 18% found just once. This CDR3 spans 16 amino acids. Germline values: CDR1 LGHNA, CDR2 YNFKEQ. V dropped 3 bases and J dropped 2 bases, with 15 bases sitting between them. The sample was PBMCs or a T cell subset sorted from them (not recorded which). V is TRBV4-2 and J is TRBJ2-3; a weak D match, TRBD2 (5 bases). The source is an adult woman who had mild COVID-19 (a few samples of this study predate the infection). Cell type and time point are not known. DNA of the CDR3: TGTGCCAGCAGCCACCCACTAGGAGGTGACACAGATACGCAGTATTTT. This gives the protein CASSHPLGGDTDTQYF.